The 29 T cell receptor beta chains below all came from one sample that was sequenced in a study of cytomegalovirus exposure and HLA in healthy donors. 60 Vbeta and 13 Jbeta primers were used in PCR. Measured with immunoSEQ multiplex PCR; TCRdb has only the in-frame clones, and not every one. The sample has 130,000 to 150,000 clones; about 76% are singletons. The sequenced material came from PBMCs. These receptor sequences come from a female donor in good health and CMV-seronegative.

CDR3 protein: CASSLRRREQETQYF. CDR3 in DNA: TGTGCCAGCAGCTTAAGACGGCGGGAGCAAGAGACCCAGTACTTC. This sequence joins TRBV7-6 and TRBJ2-5, with 7 bases matching TRBD2. The junction had 5 bases not matched to a gene; V was cut back by 2 bases and J by 2 bases. CDR3 length: 15 residues. Germline CDR1 and CDR2: SGHVS and FNYEAQ.

The CDR3 sequence: CASSFTGVNEKLFF. The CDR3 DNA is TGTGCCAGCAGCTTCACGGGGGTTAATGAAAAACTGTTTTTT. The gene calls are TRBV5-6 and TRBJ1-4; D possibly corresponds to TRBD1 (5 bases). This CDR3 has 14 amino acids. Trimming left V 2 bases short and J 4 bases short, with 9 bases between. CDR1 and CDR2 from the germline V gene are SGHDT and YYEEEE.

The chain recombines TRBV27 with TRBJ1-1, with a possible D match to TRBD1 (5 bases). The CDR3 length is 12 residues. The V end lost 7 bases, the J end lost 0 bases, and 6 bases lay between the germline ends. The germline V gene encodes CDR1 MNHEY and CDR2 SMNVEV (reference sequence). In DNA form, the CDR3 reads TGTGCCAGCAAGGACATGAACACTGAAGCTTTCTTT. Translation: CASKDMNTEAFF.

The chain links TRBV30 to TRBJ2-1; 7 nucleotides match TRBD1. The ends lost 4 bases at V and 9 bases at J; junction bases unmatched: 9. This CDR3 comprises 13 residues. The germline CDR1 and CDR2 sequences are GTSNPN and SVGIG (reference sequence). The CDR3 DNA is TGTGCCTGGACATCCGACAGGGACAGTGAGCAGTTCTTC. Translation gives CAWTSDRDSEQFF.

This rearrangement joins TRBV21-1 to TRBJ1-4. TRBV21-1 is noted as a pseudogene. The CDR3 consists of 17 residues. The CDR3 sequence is CASSLVGPEGASEKLFF. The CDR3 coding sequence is TGTGCCAGCAGCCTCGTCGGTCCCGAGGGCGCCAGTGAAAAACTGTTTTTT.

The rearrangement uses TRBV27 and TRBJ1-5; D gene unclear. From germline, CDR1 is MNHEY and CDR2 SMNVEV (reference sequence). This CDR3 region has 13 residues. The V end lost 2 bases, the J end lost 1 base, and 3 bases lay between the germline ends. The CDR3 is CASSLGSNQPQHF. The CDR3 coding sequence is TGTGCCAGCAGTTTAGGCAGCAATCAGCCCCAGCATTTT.

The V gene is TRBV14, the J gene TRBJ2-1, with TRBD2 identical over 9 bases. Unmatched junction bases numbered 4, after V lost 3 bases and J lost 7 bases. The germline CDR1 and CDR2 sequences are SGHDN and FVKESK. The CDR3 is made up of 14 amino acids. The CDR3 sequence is CASSQREGLNEQFF. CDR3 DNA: TGTGCCAGCAGCCAGCGGGAGGGCCTGAATGAGCAGTTCTTC.

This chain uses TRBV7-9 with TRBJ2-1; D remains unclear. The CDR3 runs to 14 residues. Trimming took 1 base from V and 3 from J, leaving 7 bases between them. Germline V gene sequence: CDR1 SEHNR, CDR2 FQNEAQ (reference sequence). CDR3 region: CASSLDGLYNEQFF. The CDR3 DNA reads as TGTGCCAGCAGCTTAGATGGCCTCTACAATGAGCAGTTCTTC.

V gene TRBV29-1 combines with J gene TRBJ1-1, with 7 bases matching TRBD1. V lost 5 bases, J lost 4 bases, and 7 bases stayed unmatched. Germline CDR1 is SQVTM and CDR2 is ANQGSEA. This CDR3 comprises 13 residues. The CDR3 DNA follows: TGCAGCGTTTGCCACTCAGGGGGCACTGAAGCTTTCTTT. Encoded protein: CSVCHSGGTEAFF.

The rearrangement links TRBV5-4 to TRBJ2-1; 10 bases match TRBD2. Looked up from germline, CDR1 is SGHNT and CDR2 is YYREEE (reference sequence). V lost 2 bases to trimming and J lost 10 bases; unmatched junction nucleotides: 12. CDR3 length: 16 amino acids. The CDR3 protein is CASSFGSLAGEGEQFF. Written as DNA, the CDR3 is TGTGCCAGCAGCTTTGGTTCGCTAGCGGGAGAGGGGGAGCAGTTCTTC.

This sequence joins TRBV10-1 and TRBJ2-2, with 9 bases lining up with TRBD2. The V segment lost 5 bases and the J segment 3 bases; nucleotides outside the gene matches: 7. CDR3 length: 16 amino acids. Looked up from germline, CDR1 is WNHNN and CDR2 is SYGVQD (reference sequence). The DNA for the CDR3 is TGCGCCAGCAGTTTTAGCGGGAGCACGGACACCGGGGAGCTGTTTTTT. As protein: CASSFSGSTDTGELFF.

This chain's CDR3 is CASSQEGGSGSRGGDTQYF. The DNA of the CDR3 is TGCGCCAGCAGCCAAGAGGGGGGAAGCGGGAGCAGGGGGGGAGATACGCAGTATTTT. The V and J genes are TRBV4-1 and TRBJ2-3, with a tentative D call TRBD2 (8 bases). Trimming removed 0 bases at V and 5 bases at J, with 24 bases between. The CDR3 runs 19 residues. Germline lookup yields CDR1 MGHRA and CDR2 YSYEKL.

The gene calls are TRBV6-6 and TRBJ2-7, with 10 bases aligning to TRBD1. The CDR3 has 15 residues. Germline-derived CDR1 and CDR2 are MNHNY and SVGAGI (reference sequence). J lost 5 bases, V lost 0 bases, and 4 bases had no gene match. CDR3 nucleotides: TGTGCCAGCAGTTACTCGCCGGACAGGGGGGACGAGCAGTACTTC. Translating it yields CASSYSPDRGDEQYF.

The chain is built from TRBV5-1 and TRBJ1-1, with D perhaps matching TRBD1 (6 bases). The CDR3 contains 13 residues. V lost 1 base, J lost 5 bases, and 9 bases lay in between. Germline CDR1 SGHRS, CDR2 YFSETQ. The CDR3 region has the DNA TGCGCCAGCAGCTTGTGGGGGCGGACTGAAGCTTTCTTT. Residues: CASSLWGRTEAFF. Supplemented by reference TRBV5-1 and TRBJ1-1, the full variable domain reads KAGVTQTPRYLIKTRGQQVTLSCSPISGHRSVSWYQQTPGQGLQFLFEYFSETQRNKGNFPGRFSGRQFSNSRSEMNVSTLELGDSALYLCASSLWGRTEAFFGQGTRLTVV.

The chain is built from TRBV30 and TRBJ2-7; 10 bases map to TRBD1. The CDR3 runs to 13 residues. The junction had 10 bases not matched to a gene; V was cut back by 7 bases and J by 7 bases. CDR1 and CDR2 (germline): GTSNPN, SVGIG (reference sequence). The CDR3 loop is CASFRDRGGEQYF. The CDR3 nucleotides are TGTGCCTCATTCCGGGACAGGGGAGGGGAGCAGTACTTC.

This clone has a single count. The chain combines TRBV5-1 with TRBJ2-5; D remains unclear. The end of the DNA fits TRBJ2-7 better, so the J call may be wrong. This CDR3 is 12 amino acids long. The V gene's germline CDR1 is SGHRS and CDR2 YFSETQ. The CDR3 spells CASSLGTSEQYF. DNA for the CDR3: TGCGCCAGCAGCTTGGGTACCAGCGAGCAGTACTTC.

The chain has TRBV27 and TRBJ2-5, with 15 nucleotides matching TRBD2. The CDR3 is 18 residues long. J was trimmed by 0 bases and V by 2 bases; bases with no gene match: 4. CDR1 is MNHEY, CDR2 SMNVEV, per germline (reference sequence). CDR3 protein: CASSLTGTSGGYQETQYF. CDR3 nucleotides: TGTGCCAGCAGTTTAACCGGGACTAGCGGGGGGTACCAAGAGACCCAGTACTTC.

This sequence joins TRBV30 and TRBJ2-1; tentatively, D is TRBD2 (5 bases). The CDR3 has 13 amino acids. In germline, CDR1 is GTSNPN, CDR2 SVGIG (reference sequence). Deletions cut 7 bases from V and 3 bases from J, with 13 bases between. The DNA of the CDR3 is TGTGCCTTGGCGGGTGGGGACTACAATGAGCAGTTCTTC. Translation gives CALAGGDYNEQFF.

This chain's CDR3 is CASKRAPTDTQYF. CDR3 nucleotides: TGTGCCAGCAAGAGGGCCCCCACAGATACGCAGTATTTT. The chain uses TRBV2 and TRBJ2-3, with D perhaps TRBD2 (5 bases). The germline V gene has CDR1 SNHLY and CDR2 FYNNEI. Deletions cut 7 bases from V and 2 bases from J, with 10 bases between. The CDR3 is 13 residues long.

Written as DNA, the CDR3 is TGTGCCAGCAGGCAGACTGGCAGGGGCACCGGGGAGCTGTTTTTT. This gives the protein CASRQTGRGTGELFF. The genes are TRBV6-5 and TRBJ2-2, with D perhaps TRBD1 (6 bases). The germline V and J ends were trimmed by 6 bases and 4 bases, with 15 bases remaining between them. There are 15 residues in the CDR3. Germline CDR1 reads MNHEY; CDR2 reads SVGAGI.

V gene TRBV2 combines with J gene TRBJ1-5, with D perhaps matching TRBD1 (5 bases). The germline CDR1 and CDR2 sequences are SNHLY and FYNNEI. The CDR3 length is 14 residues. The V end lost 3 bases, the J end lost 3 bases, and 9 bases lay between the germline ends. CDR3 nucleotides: TGTGCCAGCAGTGAGGCACAGGCCAATCAGCCCCAGCATTTT. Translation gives CASSEAQANQPQHF.

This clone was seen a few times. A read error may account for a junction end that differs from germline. The CDR3 spells CASSEGTVSPLHF. The CDR3 nucleotides read TGTGCCAGCAGCGAAGGGACAGTATCACCCCTCCACTTT. The chain recombines TRBV2 with TRBJ1-6; 7 bases fit TRBD1. Germline lookup yields CDR1 SNHLY and CDR2 FYNNEI. This CDR3 comprises 13 residues. Complete variable domain (other parts from reference TRBV2 and TRBJ1-6): EPEVTQTPSHQVTQMGQEVILRCVPISNHLYFYWYRQILGQKVEFLVSFYNNEISEKSEIFDDQFSVERPDGSNFTLKIRSTKLEDSAMYFCASSEGTVSPLHFGNGTRLTVT.

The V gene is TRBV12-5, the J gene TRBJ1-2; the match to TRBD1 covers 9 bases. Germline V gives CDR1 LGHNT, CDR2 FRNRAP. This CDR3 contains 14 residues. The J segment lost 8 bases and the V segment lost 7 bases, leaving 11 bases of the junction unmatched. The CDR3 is CASVSLQGAGGYTF. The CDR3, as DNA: TGTGCTAGTGTTAGCCTACAGGGGGCGGGAGGCTACACCTTC. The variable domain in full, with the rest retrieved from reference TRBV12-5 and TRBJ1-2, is DARVTQTPRHKVTEMGQEVTMRCQPILGHNTVFWYRQTMMQGLELLAYFRNRAPLDDSGMPKDRFSAEMPDATLATLKIQPSEPRDSAVYFCASVSLQGAGGYTFGSGTRLTVV.

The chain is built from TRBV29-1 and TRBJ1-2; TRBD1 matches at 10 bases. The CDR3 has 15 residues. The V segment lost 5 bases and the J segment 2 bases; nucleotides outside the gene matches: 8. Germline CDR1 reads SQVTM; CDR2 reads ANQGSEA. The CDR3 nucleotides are TGCAGCGTTTATCCGGGGGACAGGGGAAACTATGGCTACACCTTC. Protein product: CSVYPGDRGNYGYTF.

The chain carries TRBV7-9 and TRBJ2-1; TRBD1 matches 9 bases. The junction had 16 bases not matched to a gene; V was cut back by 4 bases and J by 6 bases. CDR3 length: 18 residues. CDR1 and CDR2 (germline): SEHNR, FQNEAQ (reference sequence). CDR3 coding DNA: TGTGCCAGCAGCTCCGGGACAGGGTACAAGGGGGCTCCCAATGAGCAGTTCTTC. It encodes CASSSGTGYKGAPNEQFF.

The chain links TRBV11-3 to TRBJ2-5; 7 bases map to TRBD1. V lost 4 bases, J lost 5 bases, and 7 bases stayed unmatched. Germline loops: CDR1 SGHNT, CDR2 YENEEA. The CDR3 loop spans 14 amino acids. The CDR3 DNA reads TGTGCCAGCAGCTCCGGACAGGTGGTGGAGACCCAGTACTTC. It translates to CASSSGQVVETQYF.

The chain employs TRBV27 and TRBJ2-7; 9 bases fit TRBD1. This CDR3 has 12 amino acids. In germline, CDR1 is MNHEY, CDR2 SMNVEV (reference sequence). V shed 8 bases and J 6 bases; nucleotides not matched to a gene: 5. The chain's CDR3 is CASGTGPREQYF. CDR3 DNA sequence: TGTGCCAGCGGGACAGGGCCCCGCGAGCAGTACTTC.

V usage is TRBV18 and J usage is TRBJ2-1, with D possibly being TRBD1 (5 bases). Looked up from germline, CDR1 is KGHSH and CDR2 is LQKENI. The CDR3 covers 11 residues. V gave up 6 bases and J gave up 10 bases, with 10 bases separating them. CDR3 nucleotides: TGTGCCAGCTCGACAGATCAAGAGCAGTTCTTC. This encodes CASSTDQEQFF.

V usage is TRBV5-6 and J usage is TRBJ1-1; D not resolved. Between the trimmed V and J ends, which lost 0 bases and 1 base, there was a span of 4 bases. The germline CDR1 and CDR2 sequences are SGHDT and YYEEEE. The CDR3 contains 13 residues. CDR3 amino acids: CASSLAWNTEAFF. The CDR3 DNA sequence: TGTGCCAGCAGCTTGGCCTGGAACACTGAAGCTTTCTTT.